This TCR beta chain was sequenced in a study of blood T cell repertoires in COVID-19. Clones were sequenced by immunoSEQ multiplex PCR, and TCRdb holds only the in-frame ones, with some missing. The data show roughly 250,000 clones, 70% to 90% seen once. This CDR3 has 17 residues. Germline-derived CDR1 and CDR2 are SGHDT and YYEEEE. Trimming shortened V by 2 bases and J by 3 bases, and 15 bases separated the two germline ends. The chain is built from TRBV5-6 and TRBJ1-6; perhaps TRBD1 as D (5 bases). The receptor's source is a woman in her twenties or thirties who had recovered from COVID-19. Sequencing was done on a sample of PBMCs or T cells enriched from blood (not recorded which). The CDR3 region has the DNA TGTGCCAGCAGCTTAGCTGGGGCCTATTACTATAATTCACCCCTCCACTTT. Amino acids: CASSLAGAYYYNSPLHF. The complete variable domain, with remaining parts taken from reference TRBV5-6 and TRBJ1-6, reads DAGVTQSPTHLIKTRGQQVTLRCSPKSGHDTVSWYQQALGQGPQFIFQYYEEEERQRGNFPDRFSGHQFPNYSSELNVNALLLGDSALYLCASSLAGAYYYNSPLHFGNGTRLTVT.